This T cell receptor (beta chain) was sequenced during a study of T cell responses to AZD1222 COVID-19 vaccine. This clone was picked up a small number of times. Measured with immunoSEQ multiplex PCR; TCRdb has only the in-frame clones, and not every one. In the table there are under 170,000 clones, less than 95% of which are singletons. Trimming pared 0 bases from V and 1 base from J, leaving 7 bases between. CDR1 and CDR2 from the germline V gene are MNHNY and SVGAGI (reference sequence). The CDR3 is 15 residues long. Material: peripheral blood, obtained on day 0 of AZD1222 vaccination. This TCR derives from an adult in good health. The genes are TRBV6-6 and TRBJ1-5; unclear D gene. The CDR3 nucleotides read TGTGCCAGCAGTTACTCTGCATCCAGCAATCAGCCCCAGCATTTT. As protein: CASSYSASSNQPQHF.